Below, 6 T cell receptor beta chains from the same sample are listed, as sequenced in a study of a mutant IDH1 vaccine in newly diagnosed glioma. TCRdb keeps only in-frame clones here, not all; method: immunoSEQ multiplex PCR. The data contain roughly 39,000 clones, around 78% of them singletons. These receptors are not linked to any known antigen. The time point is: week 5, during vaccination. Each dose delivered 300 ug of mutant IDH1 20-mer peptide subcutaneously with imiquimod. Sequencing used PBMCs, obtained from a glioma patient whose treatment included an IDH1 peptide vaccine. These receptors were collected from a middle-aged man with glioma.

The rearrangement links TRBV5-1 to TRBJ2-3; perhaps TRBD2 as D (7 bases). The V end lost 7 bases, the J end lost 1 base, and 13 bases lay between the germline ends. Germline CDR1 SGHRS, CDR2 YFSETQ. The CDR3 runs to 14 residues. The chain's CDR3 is CASDRGAGTDTQYF. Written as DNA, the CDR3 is TGCGCCAGCGACCGGGGGGCTGGCACAGATACGCAGTATTTT.

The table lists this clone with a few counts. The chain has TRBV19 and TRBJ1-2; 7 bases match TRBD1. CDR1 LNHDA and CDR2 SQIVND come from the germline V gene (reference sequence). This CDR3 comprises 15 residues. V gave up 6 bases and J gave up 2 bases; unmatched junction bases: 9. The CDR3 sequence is CASSPSDRRNYGYTF. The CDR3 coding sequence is TGTGCCAGTAGCCCTTCGGACAGGAGGAACTATGGCTACACCTTC.

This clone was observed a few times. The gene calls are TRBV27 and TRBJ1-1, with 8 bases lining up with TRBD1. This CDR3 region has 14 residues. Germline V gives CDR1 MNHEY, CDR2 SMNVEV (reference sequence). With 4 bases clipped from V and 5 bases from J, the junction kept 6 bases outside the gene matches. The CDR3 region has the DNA TGTGCCAGCAGTTCAACAGGGGGGTGGACTGAAGCTTTCTTT. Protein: CASSSTGGWTEAFF.

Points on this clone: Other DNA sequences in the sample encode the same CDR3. The CDR3 loop is CASSLYNEQFF. Written as DNA, the CDR3 is TGTGCCAGCAGCTTATACAATGAGCAGTTCTTC. The chain has TRBV2 and TRBJ2-1; no definite D call. The CDR3 sequence is 11 residues long. The germline CDR1 and CDR2 sequences are SNHLY and FYNNEI. V gave up 6 bases and J gave up 4 bases, with 4 bases separating them.

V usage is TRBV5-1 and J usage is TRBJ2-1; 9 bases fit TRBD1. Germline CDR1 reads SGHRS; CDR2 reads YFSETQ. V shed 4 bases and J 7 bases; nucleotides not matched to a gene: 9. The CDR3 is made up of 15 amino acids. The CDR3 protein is CASSPGQGVANEQFF. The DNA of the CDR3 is TGCGCCAGCAGCCCGGGACAGGGTGTCGCGAATGAGCAGTTCTTC.

The CDR3 DNA follows: TGCGCCAGTGGACAGGGGGGCACTGAAGCTTTCTTT. As protein: CASGQGGTEAFF. The rearrangement joins TRBV5-1 to TRBJ1-1, with TRBD1 matching 10 bases. V gave up 8 bases and J gave up 4 bases; unmatched junction bases: 2. The CDR3 extends over 12 amino acids. Germline assignment: CDR1 SGHRS and CDR2 YFSETQ.